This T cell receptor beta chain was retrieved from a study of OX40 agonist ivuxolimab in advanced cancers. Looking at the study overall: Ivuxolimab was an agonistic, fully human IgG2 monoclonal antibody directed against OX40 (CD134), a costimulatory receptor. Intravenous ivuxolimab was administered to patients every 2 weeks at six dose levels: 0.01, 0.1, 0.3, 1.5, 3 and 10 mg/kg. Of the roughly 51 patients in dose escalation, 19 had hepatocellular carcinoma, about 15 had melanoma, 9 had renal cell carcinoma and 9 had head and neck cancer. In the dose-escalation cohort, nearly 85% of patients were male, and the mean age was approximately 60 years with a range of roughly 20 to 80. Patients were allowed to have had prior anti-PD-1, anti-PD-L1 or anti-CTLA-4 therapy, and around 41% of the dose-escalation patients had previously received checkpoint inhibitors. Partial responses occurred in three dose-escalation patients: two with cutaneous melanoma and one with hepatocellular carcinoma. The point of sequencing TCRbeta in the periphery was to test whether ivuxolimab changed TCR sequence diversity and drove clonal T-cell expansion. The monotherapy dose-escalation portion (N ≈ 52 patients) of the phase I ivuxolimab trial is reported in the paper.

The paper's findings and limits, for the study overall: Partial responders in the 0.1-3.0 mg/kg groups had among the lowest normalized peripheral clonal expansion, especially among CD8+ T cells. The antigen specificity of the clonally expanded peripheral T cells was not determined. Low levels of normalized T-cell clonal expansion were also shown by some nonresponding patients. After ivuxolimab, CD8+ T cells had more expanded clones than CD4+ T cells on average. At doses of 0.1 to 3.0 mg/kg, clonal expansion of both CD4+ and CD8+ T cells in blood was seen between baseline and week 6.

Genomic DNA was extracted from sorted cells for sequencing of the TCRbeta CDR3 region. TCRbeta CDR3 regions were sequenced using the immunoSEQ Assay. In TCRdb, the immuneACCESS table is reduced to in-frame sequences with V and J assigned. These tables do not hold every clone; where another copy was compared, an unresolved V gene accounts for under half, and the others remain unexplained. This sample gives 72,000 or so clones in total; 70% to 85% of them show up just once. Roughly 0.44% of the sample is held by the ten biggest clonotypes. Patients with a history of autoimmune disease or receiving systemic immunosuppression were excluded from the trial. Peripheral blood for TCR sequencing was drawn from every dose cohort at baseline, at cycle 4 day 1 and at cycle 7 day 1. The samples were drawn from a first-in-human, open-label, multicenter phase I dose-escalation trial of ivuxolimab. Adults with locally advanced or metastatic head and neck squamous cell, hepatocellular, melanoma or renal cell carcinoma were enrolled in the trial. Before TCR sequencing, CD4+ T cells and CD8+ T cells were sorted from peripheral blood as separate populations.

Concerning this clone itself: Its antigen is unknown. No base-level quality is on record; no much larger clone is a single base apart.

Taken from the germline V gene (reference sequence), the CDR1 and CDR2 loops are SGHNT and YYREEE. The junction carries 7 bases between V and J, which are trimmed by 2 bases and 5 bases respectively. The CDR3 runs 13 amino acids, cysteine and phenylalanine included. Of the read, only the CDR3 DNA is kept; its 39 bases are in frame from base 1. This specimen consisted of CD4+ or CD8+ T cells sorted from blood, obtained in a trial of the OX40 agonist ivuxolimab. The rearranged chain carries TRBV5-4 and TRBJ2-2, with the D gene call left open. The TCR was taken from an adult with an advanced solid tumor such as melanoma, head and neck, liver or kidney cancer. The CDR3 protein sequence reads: CASSLSLTGELFF. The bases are TGTGCCAGCAGCTTATCTCTTACCGGGGAGCTGTTTTTT.